The 20 T cell receptor beta chains given below trace back to one sample, sequenced in a study of blood T cell repertoires in COVID-19. Libraries were prepared by immunoSEQ multiplex PCR; TCRdb keeps only in-frame clonotypes and omits some of them. This sample has approximately 200,000 clones, with 90% found just once. Sequenced material: peripheral blood. The source is a man between 25 and 39 years old with COVID-19, enrolled during active disease.

The J gene is TRBJ1-2, the V gene TRBV6-2 or TRBV6-3, with D unclear. The CDR3 extends over 17 amino acids. Per the germline V gene, CDR1 is MNHEY and CDR2 is SVGEGT. The V end lost 6 bases, the J end lost 0 bases, and 20 bases lay between the germline ends. CDR3 sequence: CASSPIVGGRPNYGYTF. Written as DNA, the CDR3 is TGTGCCAGCAGCCCCATCGTAGGAGGGCGTCCTAACTATGGCTACACCTTC.

The V and J genes are TRBV19 and TRBJ1-4, with TRBD1 identical over 7 bases. Germline loops: CDR1 LNHDA, CDR2 SQIVND (reference sequence). Trimming at V came to 4 bases and at J to 4 bases, leaving 6 bases not matched to a gene. The CDR3 spans 15 residues. The chain's CDR3 is CASSTTGPYNEKLFF. CDR3 coding DNA: TGTGCCAGTAGTACGACAGGGCCTTATAATGAAAAACTGTTTTTT.

The rearrangement uses TRBV5-1 and TRBJ2-3; perhaps TRBD2 as D (5 bases). V dropped 1 base and J dropped 4 bases, with 7 bases sitting between them. CDR1 and CDR2 (germline): SGHRS, YFSETQ. There are 13 residues in the CDR3. CDR3 sequence (DNA): TGCGCCAGCAGCTTGTCGAGGGCAGATACGCAGTATTTT. Protein sequence: CASSLSRADTQYF.

V usage is TRBV6-5 and J usage is TRBJ1-1; 8 nucleotides match TRBD1. J gave up 4 bases and V 6 bases, and 1 base lay outside the gene matches. CDR1 and CDR2 (germline): MNHEY, SVGAGI. This CDR3 has 12 residues. CDR3: CASRTGVTEAFF. The DNA for the CDR3 is TGTGCCAGCAGGACAGGGGTCACTGAAGCTTTCTTT.

This rearrangement joins TRBV19 to TRBJ2-7; 7 bases fit TRBD1. The V gene's germline CDR1 is LNHDA and CDR2 SQIVND (reference sequence). The length of the CDR3 is 14 residues. V was clipped by 2 bases and J by 4 bases; unmatched bases: 5. Here the CDR3 reads CASSILGQKYEQYF. The DNA of the CDR3 is TGTGCCAGTAGTATACTGGGACAGAAATACGAGCAGTACTTC. Based on the CDR3 plus reference TRBV19 and TRBJ2-7, the full variable domain is DGGITQSPKYLFRKEGQNVTLSCEQNLNHDAMYWYRQDPGQGLRLIYYSQIVNDFQKGDIAEGYSVSREKKESFPLTVTSAQKNPTAFYLCASSILGQKYEQYFGPGTRLTVT.

Here the CDR3 reads CASSFPGQGIEAFF. CDR3 nucleotides: TGTGCCAGCAGCTTCCCGGGACAGGGAATCGAGGCTTTCTTT. The chain links TRBV7-2 to TRBJ1-1; 9 bases map to TRBD1. The CDR3 consists of 14 residues. CDR1 and CDR2 (germline): SGHTA, FQGNSA. J was trimmed by 11 bases and V by 3 bases; bases with no gene match: 10.

The chain combines TRBV9 with TRBJ1-3; TRBD1 is a possible D gene (5 bases). V gave up 0 bases and J gave up 4 bases, with 14 bases separating them. The CDR3 is 16 residues long. Germline assignment: CDR1 SGDLS and CDR2 YYNGEE. The CDR3 DNA reads TGTGCCAGCAGCGTAGCGGCAGGGCGGTCCGGAAACACCATATATTTT. It translates to CASSVAAGRSGNTIYF.

This chain links TRBV19 with TRBJ1-5, with no clear D. This CDR3 region has 15 residues. CDR1 LNHDA and CDR2 SQIVND come from the germline V gene (reference sequence). V was cut by 3 bases and J by 0 bases, with 9 bases left in between. Written as DNA, the CDR3 is TGTGCCAGTAGTATCGTCTCTTATAGCAATCAGCCCCAGCATTTT. Translation gives CASSIVSYSNQPQHF.

V is TRBV30 and J is TRBJ1-4, with 7 bases aligning to TRBD1. Looked up from germline, CDR1 is GTSNPN and CDR2 is SVGIG (reference sequence). V dropped 0 bases and J dropped 6; count of bases not matched to a gene: 4. The CDR3 is made up of 14 amino acids. The CDR3 loop reads CAWSVGRGDEKLFF. The CDR3 DNA follows: TGTGCCTGGAGTGTCGGCAGGGGGGATGAAAAACTGTTTTTT.

The V and J genes are TRBV24-1 and TRBJ2-7, with 10 bases aligning to TRBD2. Germline V CDR1 and CDR2: KGHDR, SFDVKD. There are 14 residues in the CDR3. The trim removed 9 bases at V and 2 bases at J, leaving 6 bases unmatched. The chain's CDR3 is CATVSSGSPYEQYF. The CDR3 DNA follows: TGTGCCACCGTCTCTAGCGGGAGTCCCTACGAGCAGTACTTC.

The chain links TRBV18 to TRBJ2-2, with a weak D call TRBD1 (6 bases). The CDR3 runs to 15 residues. Germline CDR1 is KGHSH and CDR2 is LQKENI. Trimming took off 2 bases at V and 4 bases at J, with 11 bases between the two ends. This CDR3 is CASSPGTGRTGELFF. In DNA form, the CDR3 reads TGTGCCAGCTCACCAGGAACAGGGCGCACCGGGGAGCTGTTTTTT.

In nucleotides, the CDR3 is TGTGCCAGCAGCTTAATGGCGGGAGGGCCGCGAGGGATCGGGGAGCTGTTTTTT. Encoded protein: CASSLMAGGPRGIGELFF. The chain carries TRBV7-3 and TRBJ2-2, with 9 bases aligning to TRBD2. J gave up 7 bases and V 1 base, and 13 bases lay outside the gene matches. Per germline, CDR1 SGHTA and CDR2 FQGTGA. The CDR3 has 18 amino acids.

The chain is built from TRBV3-1 (or the pseudogene TRBV3-2) and TRBJ1-2; TRBD1 agrees at 8 bases. Germline trimming cut 4 bases from V and 4 bases from J; bases unmatched to any gene: 11. The CDR3 has 16 amino acids. Germline CDR1 is LGHDT and CDR2 is YNNKEL (reference sequence). Here the CDR3 DNA reads TGTGCCAGCAGCCCTACAAATTCCGGGACAGGCTATGGCTACACCTTC. Encoded protein: CASSPTNSGTGYGYTF.

This chain uses TRBV19 with TRBJ2-5, with D tentatively TRBD1 (6 bases). Germline V lookup: CDR1 LNHDA, CDR2 SQIVND (reference sequence). Trimming removed 5 bases at V and 0 bases at J, with 7 bases between. This CDR3 has 13 amino acids. This chain's CDR3 is CASSRTDQETQYF. The CDR3 DNA reads TGTGCCAGTAGTCGGACAGACCAAGAGACCCAGTACTTC. Full variable domain (outside the CDR3, taken from reference TRBV19 and TRBJ2-5): DGGITQSPKYLFRKEGQNVTLSCEQNLNHDAMYWYRQDPGQGLRLIYYSQIVNDFQKGDIAEGYSVSREKKESFPLTVTSAQKNPTAFYLCASSRTDQETQYFGPGTRLLVL.

V usage is TRBV5-1 and J usage is TRBJ2-1; 8 positions agree with TRBD1. This CDR3 comprises 15 residues. Germline V gives CDR1 SGHRS, CDR2 YFSETQ. V shed 4 bases, J shed 1 base, and the junction held 4 bases outside the gene matches. CDR3 in amino acids: CASSPGQGSYNEQFF. In DNA, the CDR3 is TGCGCCAGCAGCCCCGGACAGGGTTCCTACAATGAGCAGTTCTTC. Full variable domain (remainder filled in from reference TRBV5-1 and TRBJ2-1): KAGVTQTPRYLIKTRGQQVTLSCSPISGHRSVSWYQQTPGQGLQFLFEYFSETQRNKGNFPGRFSGRQFSNSRSEMNVSTLELGDSALYLCASSPGQGSYNEQFFGPGTRLTVL.

The chain has TRBV11-2 and TRBJ1-1; TRBD1 matches at 7 bases. The CDR3 length is 16 residues. The germline V gene has CDR1 SGHAT and CDR2 FQNNGV. J lost 6 bases, V lost 7 bases, and 17 bases had no gene match. The CDR3 sequence: CASMRQGGAVWAEAFF. In nucleotides, the CDR3 is TGTGCCAGCATGCGCCAAGGGGGCGCAGTCTGGGCTGAAGCTTTCTTT. The whole variable domain, remainder taken from reference TRBV11-2 and TRBJ1-1, is EAGVAQSPRYKIIEKRQSVAFWCNPISGHATLYWYQQILGQGPKLLIQFQNNGVVDDSQLPKDRFSAERLKGVDSTLKIQPAKLEDSAVYLCASMRQGGAVWAEAFFGQGTRLTVV.

The V call is TRBV7-2, the J call TRBJ1-1, with D perhaps matching TRBD1 (6 bases). This CDR3 contains 14 residues. Trimming removed 5 bases from V and 1 base from J, with 11 bases in between. Per the germline V gene, CDR1 is SGHTA and CDR2 is FQGNSA. CDR3 bases: TGTGCCAGCAGCCCGTACAGGGCGAACACTGAAGCTTTCTTT. It encodes CASSPYRANTEAFF.

The rearrangement uses TRBV12-3 or TRBV12-4 and TRBJ2-2; the D is unclear. Trimming took off 6 bases at V and 5 bases at J, with 10 bases between the two ends. This CDR3 comprises 13 residues. The CDR3 coding sequence is TGTGCCAGCAGCTCCTACGGTACCGGGGAGCTGTTTTTT. Encoded protein: CASSSYGTGELFF.

This chain uses TRBV5-5 with TRBJ1-2; 7 bases line up with TRBD1. The CDR3 is 15 residues long. CDR1 is SGHKS, CDR2 YYEKEE, per germline (reference sequence). V trimming: 6 bases; J trimming: 8 bases; junction bases outside the gene matches: 16. CDR3 DNA: TGTGCCAGCACCACAAGTCCCGGGACAGAAGTAGGCTACACCTTC. Translation gives CASTTSPGTEVGYTF.

The chain has TRBV19 and TRBJ1-4; D might be TRBD1 (5 bases). CDR1 and CDR2 from the germline V gene are LNHDA and SQIVND (reference sequence). This CDR3 comprises 15 residues. Trimming shortened V by 5 bases and J by 4 bases, and 14 bases separated the two germline ends. This CDR3 reads CASSPPSGFNEKLFF. CDR3 in DNA: TGTGCCAGTAGTCCGCCCTCAGGGTTTAATGAAAAACTGTTTTTT.